The 4 T cell receptor beta chains listed next were all sequenced from one sample in a study of preoperative IRX-2 immunotherapy in early breast cancer. Assay used: immunoSEQ multiplex PCR; TCRdb lists only in-frame clones, some missing. The repertoire holds about 43,000 clones, with about 94% as singletons. The treatment here: preoperative locoregional IRX-2 cytokine immunotherapy. Sample: tumor tissue, taken after IRX-2 immunotherapy. Receptors were obtained from a human donor with breast cancer.

The CDR3 loop reads CASSRGQGVINQPQHF. In DNA form, the CDR3 reads TGTGCCAGTAGTAGGGGACAGGGTGTGATCAATCAGCCCCAGCATTTT. This chain connects TRBV19 to TRBJ1-5, with 9 bases identical to TRBD1. V was clipped by 4 bases and J by 3 bases; unmatched bases: 7. There are 16 residues in the CDR3. Per the germline V gene, CDR1 is LNHDA and CDR2 is SQIVND (reference sequence). The full variable domain, with the rest looked up from reference TRBV19 and TRBJ1-5, is DGGITQSPKYLFRKEGQNVTLSCEQNLNHDAMYWYRQDPGQGLRLIYYSQIVNDFQKGDIAEGYSVSREKKESFPLTVTSAQKNPTAFYLCASSRGQGVINQPQHFGDGTRLSIL.

This clone was counted once. The chain joins TRBV14 to TRBJ2-3; no definite D call. The CDR3 contains 13 residues. Germline CDR1 SGHDN, CDR2 FVKESK. Between the trimmed V and J ends, which lost 0 bases and 4 bases, there was a span of 5 bases. CDR3 loop: CASSQDRADTQYF. The CDR3, as DNA: TGTGCCAGCAGCCAAGATCGGGCAGATACGCAGTATTTT.

V is TRBV10-3 and J is TRBJ2-1; 7 bases align to TRBD2. CDR1 is ENHRY and CDR2 is SYGVKD in the germline V gene. The V and J ends lost 0 bases and 1 base, in that order; junction bases with no gene match: 3. The CDR3 is made up of 16 amino acids. Here the CDR3 DNA reads TGTGCCATCAGTGAGTCGGCCGGGGGGTCCTACAATGAGCAGTTCTTC. It codes for CAISESAGGSYNEQFF.

The chain has TRBV2 and TRBJ1-5; D not resolved. CDR3 length: 12 amino acids. Trimming removed 8 bases from V and 7 bases from J, with 12 bases in between. The V gene's germline CDR1 is SNHLY and CDR2 FYNNEI. CDR3 coding DNA: TGTGCCAGCCGACGCCCGGGCCAGCCCCAGCATTTT. Translated, it gives CASRRPGQPQHF.